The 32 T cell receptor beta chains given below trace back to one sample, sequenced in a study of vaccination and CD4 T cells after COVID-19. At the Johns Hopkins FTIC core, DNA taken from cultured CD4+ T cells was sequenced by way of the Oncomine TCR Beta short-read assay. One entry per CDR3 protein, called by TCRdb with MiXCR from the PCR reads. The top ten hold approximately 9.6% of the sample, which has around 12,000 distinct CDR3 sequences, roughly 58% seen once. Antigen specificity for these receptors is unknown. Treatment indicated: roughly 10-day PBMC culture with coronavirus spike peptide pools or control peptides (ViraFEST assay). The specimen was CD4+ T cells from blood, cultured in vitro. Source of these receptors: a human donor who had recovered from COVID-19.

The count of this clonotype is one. The CDR3 loop is CASSQEISLAGGRADTQYF. The CDR3 DNA follows: TGCGCCAGCAGCCAAGAAATCAGTCTAGCGGGAGGGCGGGCAGATACGCAGTATTTT. The chain combines TRBV4-3 with TRBJ2-3, with 12 bases lining up with TRBD2. CDR1 is LGHNA, CDR2 YSLEER, per germline. J lost 4 bases, V lost 0 bases, and 11 bases had no gene match. The CDR3 contains 19 residues.

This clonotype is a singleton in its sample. CDR3 protein: CATSDEMGEQFF. The CDR3 nucleotides read TGTGCCACCAGTGATGAGATGGGTGAGCAGTTCTTC. The chain combines TRBV24-1 with TRBJ2-1, with D uncertain. Germline assignment: CDR1 KGHDR and CDR2 SFDVKD. V gave up 3 bases and J gave up 9 bases, with 8 bases separating them. The CDR3 has 12 amino acids.

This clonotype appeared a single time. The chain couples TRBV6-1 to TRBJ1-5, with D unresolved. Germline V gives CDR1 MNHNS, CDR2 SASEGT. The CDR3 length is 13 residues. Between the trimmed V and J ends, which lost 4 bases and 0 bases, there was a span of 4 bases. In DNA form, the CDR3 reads TGTGCCAGCAGTGGGAATAGCAATCAGCCCCAGCATTTT. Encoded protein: CASSGNSNQPQHF.

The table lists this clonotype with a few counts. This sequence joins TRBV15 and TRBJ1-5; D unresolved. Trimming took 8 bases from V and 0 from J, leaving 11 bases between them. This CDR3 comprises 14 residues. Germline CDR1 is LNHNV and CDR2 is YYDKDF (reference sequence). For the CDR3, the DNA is TGTGCCACCGAGGAGGTCCTTAGCAATCAGCCCCAGCATTTT. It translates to CATEEVLSNQPQHF.

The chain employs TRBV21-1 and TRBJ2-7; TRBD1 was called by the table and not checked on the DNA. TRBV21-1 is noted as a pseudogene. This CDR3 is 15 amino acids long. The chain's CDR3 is CASSTGQGATYEQYF. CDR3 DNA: TGTGCCAGCAGCACGGGACAGGGGGCCACCTACGAGCAGTACTTC.

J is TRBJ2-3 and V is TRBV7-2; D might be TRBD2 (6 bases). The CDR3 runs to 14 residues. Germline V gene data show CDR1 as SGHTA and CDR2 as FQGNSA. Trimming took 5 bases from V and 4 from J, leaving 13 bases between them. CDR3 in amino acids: CASSPPPGADTQYF. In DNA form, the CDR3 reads TGTGCCAGCAGCCCTCCCCCGGGAGCAGATACGCAGTATTTT.

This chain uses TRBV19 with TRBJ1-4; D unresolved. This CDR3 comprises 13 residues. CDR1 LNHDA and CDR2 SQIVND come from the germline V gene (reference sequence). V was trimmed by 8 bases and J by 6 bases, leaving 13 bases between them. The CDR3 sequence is CASPPSEDEKLFF. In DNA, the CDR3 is TGTGCCAGTCCACCTTCTGAAGATGAAAAACTGTTTTTT.

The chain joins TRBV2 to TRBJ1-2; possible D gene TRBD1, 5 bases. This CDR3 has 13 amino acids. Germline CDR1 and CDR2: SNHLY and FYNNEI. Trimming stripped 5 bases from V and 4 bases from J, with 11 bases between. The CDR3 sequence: CASSRGEVYGYTF. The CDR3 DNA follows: TGTGCCAGCAGTAGGGGAGAGGTCTATGGCTACACCTTC. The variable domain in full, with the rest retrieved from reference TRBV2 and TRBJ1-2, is EPEVTQTPSHQVTQMGQEVILRCVPISNHLYFYWYRQILGQKVEFLVSFYNNEISEKSEIFDDQFSVERPDGSNFTLKIRSTKLEDSAMYFCASSRGEVYGYTFGSGTRLTVV.

CDR3 sequence (DNA): TGTGCCAGTAGCAATCTGGACGAGCAGTACTTC. Its translation is CASSNLDEQYF. V and J are TRBV19 and TRBJ2-7; D unresolved. The V and J ends lost 6 bases and 5 bases respectively, with 8 bases between them. The CDR3 loop spans 11 amino acids. CDR1 and CDR2 from the germline V gene are LNHDA and SQIVND (reference sequence).

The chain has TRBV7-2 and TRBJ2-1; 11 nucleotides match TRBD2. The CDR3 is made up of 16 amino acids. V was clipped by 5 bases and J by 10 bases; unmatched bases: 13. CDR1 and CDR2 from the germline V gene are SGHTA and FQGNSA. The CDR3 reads CASSPSGRSGGKEQFF. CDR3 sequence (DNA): TGTGCCAGCAGCCCTAGCGGGAGGTCCGGGGGGAAGGAGCAGTTCTTC. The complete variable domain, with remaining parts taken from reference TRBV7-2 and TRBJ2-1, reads GAGVSQSPSNKVTEKGKDVELRCDPISGHTALYWYRQSLGQGLEFLIYFQGNSAPDKSGLPSDRFSAERTGGSVSTLTIQRTQQEDSAVYLCASSPSGRSGGKEQFFGPGTRLTVL.

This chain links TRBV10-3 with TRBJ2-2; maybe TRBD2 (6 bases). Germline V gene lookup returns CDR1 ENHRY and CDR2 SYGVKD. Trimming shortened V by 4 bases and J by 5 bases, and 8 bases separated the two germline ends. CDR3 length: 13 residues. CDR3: CAISAGRTGELFF. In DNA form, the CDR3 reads TGTGCCATCAGTGCGGGGAGGACCGGGGAGCTGTTTTTT.

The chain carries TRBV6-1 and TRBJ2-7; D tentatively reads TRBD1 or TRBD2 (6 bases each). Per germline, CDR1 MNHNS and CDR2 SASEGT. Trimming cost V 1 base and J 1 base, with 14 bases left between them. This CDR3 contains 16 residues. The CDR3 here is CASSEDEGGASYEQYF. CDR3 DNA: TGTGCCAGCAGTGAAGACGAGGGGGGCGCGTCCTACGAGCAGTACTTC.

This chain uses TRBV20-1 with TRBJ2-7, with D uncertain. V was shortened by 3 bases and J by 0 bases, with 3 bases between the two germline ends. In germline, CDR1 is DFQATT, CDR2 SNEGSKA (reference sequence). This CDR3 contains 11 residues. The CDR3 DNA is TGCAGTGCTAGGTCCTCCTACGAGCAGTACTTC. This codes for CSARSSYEQYF.

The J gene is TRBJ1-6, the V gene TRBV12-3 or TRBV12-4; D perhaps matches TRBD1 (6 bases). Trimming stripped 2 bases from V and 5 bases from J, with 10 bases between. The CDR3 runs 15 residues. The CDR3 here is CASSLRDTNNSPLHF. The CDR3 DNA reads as TGTGCCAGCAGTTTAAGGGACACCAATAATTCACCCCTCCACTTT.

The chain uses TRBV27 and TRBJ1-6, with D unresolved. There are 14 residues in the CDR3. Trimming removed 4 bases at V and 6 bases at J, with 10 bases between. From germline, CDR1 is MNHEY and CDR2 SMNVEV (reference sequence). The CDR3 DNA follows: TGTGCCAGCAGTTCCCTACCGGCTAATTCACCCCTCCACTTT. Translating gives CASSSLPANSPLHF.

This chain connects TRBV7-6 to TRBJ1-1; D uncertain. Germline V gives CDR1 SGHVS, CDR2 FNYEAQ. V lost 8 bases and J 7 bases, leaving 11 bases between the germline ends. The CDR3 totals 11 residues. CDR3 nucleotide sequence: TGTGCCAGCGTCCTTATAGATGAAGCTTTCTTT. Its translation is CASVLIDEAFF.

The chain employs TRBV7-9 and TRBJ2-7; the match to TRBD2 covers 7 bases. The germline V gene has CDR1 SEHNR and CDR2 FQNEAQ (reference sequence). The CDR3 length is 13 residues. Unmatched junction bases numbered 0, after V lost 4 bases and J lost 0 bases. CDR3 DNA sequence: TGTGCCAGCAGCTGGGACTACTCCTACGAGCAGTACTTC. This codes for CASSWDYSYEQYF.

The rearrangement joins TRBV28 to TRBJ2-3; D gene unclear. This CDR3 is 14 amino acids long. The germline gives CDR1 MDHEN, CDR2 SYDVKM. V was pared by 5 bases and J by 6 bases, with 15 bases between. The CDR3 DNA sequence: TGTGCCAGCAGTGTTTCTGTCCCCCCGGATACGCAGTATTTT. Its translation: CASSVSVPPDTQYF.

CDR3 nucleotide sequence: TGTGCCAGCAGTTCGTATACCGGGCTTTACAATGAGCAGTTCTTC. This codes for CASSSYTGLYNEQFF. The rearrangement uses TRBV27 and TRBJ2-1; D gene unclear. The CDR3 runs to 15 residues. The V gene's germline CDR1 is MNHEY and CDR2 SMNVEV (reference sequence). Trimming removed 4 bases from V and 4 bases from J, with 14 bases in between.

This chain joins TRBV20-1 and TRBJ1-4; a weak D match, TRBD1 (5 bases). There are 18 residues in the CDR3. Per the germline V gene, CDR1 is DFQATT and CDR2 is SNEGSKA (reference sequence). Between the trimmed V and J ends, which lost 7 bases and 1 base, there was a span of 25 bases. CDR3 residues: CSGSRGVVGRRTNEKLFF. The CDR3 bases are TGCAGTGGAAGTAGGGGTGTGGTAGGGAGGAGAACTAATGAAAAACTGTTTTTT.

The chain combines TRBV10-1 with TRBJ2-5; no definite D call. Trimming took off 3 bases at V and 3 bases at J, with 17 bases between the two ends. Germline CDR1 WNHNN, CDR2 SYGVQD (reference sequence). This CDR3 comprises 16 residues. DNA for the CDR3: TGCGCCAGCAGTGATGATTACGGACCTGGGGAAGAGACCCAGTACTTC. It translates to CASSDDYGPGEETQYF.

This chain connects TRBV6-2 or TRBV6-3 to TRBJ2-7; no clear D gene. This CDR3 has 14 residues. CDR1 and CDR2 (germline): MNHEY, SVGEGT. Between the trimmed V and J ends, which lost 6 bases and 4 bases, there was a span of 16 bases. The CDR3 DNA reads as TGTGCCAGCAGCACGCAGGAGCTTACTTACGAGCAGTACTTC. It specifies CASSTQELTYEQYF.

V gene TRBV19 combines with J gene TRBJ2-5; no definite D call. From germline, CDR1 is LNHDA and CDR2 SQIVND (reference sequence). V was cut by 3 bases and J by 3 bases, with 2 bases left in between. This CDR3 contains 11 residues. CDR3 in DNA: TGTGCCAGTAGTATTAAAGAGACCCAGTACTTC. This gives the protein CASSIKETQYF.

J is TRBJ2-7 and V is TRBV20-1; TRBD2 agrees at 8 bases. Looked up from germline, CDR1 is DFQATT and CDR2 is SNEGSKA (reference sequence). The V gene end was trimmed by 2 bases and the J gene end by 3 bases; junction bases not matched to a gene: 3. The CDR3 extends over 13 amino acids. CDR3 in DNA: TGCAGTGCTAGACCCAGCGGGAGCTACGAGCAGTACTTC. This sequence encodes CSARPSGSYEQYF.

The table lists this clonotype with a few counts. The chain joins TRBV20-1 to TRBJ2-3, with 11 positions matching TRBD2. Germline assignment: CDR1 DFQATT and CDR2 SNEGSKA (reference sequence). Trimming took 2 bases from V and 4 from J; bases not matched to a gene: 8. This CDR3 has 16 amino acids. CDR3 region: CSARKQLAGVADTQYF. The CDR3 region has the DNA TGCAGTGCTAGAAAACAACTAGCGGGAGTAGCAGATACGCAGTATTTT.

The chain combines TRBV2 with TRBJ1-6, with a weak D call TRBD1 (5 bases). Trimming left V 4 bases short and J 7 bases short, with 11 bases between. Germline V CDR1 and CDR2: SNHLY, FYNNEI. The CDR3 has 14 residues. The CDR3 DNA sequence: TGTGCCAGCAGTGGACAGCTAGGAAATTCACCCCTCCACTTT. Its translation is CASSGQLGNSPLHF.

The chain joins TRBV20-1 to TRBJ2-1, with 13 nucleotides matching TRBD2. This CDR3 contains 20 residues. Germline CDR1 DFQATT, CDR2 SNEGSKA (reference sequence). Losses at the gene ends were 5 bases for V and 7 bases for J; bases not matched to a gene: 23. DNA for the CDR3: TGCAGTGCTTCCCGCCAGCTACTAGCGGGAGGGGAGGTGTGGTTGAATGAGCAGTTCTTC. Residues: CSASRQLLAGGEVWLNEQFF.

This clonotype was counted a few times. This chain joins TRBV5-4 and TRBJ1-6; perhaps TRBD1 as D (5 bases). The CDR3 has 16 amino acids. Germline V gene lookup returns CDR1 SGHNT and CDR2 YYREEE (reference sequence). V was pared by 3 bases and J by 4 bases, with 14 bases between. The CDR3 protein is CASSSRMGGYNSPLHF. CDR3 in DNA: TGTGCCAGCAGCTCTCGGATGGGGGGTTATAATTCACCCCTCCACTTT.

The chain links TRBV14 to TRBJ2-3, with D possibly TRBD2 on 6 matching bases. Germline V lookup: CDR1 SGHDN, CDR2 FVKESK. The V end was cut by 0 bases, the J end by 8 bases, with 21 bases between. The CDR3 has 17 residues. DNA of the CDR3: TGTGCCAGCAGCCAAGAGAAGGGGCCTATAGCGGCGAGTACGCAGTATTTT. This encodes CASSQEKGPIAASTQYF.

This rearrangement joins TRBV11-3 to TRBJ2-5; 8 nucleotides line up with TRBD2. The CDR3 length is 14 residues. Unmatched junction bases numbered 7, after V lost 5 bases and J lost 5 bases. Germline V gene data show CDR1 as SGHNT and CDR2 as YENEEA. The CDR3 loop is CASSAREGVETQYF. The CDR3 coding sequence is TGTGCCAGCAGCGCTCGGGAGGGCGTGGAGACCCAGTACTTC.

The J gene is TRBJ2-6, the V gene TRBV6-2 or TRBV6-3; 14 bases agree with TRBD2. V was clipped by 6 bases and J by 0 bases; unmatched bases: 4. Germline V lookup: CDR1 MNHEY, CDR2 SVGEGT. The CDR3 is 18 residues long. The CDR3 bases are TGTGCCAGCAGCCTGGGACTAGCGGGGGCCTCTGGGGCCAACGTCCTGACTTTC. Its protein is CASSLGLAGASGANVLTF.

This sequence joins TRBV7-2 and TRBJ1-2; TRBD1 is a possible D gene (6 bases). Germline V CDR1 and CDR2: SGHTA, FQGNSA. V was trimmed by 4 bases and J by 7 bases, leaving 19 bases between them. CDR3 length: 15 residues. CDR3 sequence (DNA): TGTGCCAGCAGCTCCCGGTGGGGGGCGCGTAGTGGCTACACCTTC. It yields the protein CASSSRWGARSGYTF.